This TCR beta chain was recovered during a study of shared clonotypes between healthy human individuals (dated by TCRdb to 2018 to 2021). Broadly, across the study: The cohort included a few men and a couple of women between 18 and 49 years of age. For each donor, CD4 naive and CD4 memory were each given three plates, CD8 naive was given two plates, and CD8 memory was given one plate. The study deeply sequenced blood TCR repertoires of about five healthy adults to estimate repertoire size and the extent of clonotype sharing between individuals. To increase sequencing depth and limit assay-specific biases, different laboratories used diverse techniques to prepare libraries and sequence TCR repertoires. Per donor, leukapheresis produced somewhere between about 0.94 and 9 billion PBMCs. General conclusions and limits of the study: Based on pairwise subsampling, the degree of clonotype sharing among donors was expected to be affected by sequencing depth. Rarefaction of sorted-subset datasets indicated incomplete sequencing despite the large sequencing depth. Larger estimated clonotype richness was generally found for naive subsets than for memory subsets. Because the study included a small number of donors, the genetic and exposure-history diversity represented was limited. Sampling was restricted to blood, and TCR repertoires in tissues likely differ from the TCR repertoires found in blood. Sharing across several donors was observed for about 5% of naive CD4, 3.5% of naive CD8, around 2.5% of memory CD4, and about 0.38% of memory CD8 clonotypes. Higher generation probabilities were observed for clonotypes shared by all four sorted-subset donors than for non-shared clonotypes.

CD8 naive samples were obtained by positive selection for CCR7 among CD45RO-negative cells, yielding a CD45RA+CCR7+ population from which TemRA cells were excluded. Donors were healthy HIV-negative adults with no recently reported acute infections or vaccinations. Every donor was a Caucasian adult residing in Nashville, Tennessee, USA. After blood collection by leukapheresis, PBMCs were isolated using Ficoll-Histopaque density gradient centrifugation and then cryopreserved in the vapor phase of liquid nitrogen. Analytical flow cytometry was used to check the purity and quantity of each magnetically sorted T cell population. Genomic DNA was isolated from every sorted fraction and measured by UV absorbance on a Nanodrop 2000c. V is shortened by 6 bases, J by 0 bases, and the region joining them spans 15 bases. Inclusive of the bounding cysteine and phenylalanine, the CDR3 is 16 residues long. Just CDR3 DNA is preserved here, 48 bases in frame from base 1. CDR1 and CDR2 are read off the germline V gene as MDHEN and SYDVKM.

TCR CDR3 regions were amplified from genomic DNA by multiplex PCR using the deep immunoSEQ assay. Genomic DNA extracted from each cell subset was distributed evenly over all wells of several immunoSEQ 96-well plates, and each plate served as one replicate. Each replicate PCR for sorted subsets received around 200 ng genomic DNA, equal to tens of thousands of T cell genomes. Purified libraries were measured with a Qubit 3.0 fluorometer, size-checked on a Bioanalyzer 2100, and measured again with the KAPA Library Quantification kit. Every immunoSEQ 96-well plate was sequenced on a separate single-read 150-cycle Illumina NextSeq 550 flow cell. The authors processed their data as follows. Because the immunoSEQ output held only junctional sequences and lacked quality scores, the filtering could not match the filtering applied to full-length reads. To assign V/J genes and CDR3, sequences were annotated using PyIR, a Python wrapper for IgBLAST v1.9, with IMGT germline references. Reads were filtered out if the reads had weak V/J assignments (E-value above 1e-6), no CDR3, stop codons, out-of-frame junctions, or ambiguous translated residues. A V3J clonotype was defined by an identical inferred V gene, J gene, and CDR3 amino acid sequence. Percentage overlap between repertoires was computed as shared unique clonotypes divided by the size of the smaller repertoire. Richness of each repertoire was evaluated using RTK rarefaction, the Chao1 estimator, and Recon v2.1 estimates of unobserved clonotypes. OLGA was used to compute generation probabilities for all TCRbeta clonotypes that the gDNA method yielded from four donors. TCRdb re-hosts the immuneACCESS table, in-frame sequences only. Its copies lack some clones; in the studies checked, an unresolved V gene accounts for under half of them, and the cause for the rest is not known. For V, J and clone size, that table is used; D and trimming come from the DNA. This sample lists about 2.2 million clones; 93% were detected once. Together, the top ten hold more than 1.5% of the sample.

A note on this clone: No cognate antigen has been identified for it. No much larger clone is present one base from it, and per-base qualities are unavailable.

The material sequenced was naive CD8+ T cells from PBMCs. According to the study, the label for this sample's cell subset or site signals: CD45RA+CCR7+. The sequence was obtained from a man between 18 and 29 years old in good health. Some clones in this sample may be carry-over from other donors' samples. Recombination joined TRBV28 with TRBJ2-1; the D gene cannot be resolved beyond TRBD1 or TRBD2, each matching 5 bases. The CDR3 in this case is CASSPSGRASYNEQFF. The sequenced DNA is TGTGCCAGCAGCCCCTCGGGGCGAGCCTCCTACAATGAGCAGTTCTTC.